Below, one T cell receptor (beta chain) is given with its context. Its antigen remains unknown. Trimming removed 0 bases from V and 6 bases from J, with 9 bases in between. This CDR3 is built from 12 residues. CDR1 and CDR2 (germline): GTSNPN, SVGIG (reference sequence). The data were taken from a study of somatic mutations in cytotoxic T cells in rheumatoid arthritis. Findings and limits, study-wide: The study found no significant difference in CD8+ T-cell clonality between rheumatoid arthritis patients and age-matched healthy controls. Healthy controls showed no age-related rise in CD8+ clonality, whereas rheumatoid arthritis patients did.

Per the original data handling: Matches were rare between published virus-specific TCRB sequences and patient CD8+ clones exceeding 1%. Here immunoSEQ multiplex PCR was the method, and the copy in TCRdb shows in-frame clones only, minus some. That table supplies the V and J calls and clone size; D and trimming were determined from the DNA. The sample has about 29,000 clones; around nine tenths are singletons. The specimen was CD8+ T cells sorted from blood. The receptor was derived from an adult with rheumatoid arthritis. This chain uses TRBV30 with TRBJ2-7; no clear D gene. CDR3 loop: CAWSVWGSEQYF. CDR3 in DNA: TGTGCCTGGAGTGTATGGGGATCCGAGCAGTACTTC.